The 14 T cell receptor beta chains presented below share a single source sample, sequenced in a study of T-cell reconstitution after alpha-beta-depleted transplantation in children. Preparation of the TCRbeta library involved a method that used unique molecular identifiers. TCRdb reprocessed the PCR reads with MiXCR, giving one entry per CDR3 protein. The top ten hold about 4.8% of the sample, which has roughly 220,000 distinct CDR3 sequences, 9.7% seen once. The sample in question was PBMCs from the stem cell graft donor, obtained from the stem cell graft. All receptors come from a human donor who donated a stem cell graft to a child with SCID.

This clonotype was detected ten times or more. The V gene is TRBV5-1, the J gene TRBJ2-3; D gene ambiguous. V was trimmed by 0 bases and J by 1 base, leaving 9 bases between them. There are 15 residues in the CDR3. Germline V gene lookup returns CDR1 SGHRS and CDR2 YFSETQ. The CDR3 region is CASSLDGSRTDTQYF. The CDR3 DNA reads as TGCGCCAGCAGCTTGGACGGGTCCCGCACAGATACGCAGTATTTT.

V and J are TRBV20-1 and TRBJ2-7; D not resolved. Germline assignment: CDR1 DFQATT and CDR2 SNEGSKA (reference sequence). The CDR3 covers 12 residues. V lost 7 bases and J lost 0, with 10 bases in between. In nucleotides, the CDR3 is TGCAGTGTCAGCTATAGCTCCTACGAGCAGTACTTC. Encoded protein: CSVSYSSYEQYF.

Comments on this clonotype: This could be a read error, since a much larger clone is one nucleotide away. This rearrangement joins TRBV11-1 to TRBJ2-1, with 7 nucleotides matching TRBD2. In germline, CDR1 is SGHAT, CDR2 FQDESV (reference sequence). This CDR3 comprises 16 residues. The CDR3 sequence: CASSGGGLLRNKEQFF. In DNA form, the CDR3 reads TGTGCCAGCAGCGGGGGGGGACTCCTGAGGAACAAAGAGCAGTTCTTC.

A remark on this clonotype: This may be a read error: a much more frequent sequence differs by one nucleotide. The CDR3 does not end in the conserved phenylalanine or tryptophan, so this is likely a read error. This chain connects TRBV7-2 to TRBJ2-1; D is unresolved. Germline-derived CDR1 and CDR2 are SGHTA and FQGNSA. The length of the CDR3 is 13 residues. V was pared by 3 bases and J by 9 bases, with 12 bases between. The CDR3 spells CASSFVPRSEQFL. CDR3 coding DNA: TGTGCCAGCAGCTTTGTGCCTCGGAGTGAGCAGTTCCTC.

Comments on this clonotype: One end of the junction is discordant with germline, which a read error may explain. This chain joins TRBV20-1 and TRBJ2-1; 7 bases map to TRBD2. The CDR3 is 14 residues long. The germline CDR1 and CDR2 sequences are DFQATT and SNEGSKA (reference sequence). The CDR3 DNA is TGCAGAGCCCTGGCCCCGGGGGACTACAATGCGCAGTTCTTC. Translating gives CRALAPGDYNAQFF.

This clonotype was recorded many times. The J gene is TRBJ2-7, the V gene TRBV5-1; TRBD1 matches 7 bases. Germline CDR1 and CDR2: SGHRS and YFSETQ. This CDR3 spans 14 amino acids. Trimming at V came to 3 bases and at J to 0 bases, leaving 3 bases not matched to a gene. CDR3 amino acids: CASSWDSSSYEQYF. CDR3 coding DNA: TGCGCCAGCAGCTGGGACAGTAGCTCCTACGAGCAGTACTTC. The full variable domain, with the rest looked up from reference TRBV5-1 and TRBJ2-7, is KAGVTQTPRYLIKTRGQQVTLSCSPISGHRSVSWYQQTPGQGLQFLFEYFSETQRNKGNFPGRFSGRQFSNSRSEMNVSTLELGDSALYLCASSWDSSSYEQYFGPGTRLTVT.

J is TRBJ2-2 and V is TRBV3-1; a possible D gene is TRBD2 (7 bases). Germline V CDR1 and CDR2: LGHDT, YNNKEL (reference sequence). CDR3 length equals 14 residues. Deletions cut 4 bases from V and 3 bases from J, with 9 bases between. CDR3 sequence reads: CASSPGGYTGELFF. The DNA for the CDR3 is TGTGCCAGCAGCCCGGGGGGCTACACCGGGGAGCTGTTTTTT. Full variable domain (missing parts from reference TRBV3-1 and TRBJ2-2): DTAVSQTPKYLVTQMGNDKSIKCEQNLGHDTMYWYKQDSKKFLKIMFSYNNKELIINETVPNRFSPKSPDKAHLNLHINSLELGDSAVYFCASSPGGYTGELFFGEGSRLTVL.

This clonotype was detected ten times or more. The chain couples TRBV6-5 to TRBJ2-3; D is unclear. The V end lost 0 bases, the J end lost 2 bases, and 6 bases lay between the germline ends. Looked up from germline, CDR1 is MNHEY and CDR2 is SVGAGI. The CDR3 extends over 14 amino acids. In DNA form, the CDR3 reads TGTGCCAGCAGTTACTCGACGGCCACAGATACGCAGTATTTT. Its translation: CASSYSTATDTQYF.

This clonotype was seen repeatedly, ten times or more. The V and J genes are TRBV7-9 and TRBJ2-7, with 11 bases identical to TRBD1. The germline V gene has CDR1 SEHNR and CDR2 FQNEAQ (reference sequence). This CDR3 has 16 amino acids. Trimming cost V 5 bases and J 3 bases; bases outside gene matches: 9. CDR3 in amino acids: CASSPNPGQGVYEQYF. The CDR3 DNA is TGTGCCAGCAGCCCGAATCCGGGACAGGGGGTCTACGAGCAGTACTTC.

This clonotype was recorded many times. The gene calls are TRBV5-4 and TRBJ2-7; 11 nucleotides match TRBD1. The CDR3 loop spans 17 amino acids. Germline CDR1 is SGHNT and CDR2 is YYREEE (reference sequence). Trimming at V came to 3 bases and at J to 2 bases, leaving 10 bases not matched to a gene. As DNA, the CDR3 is TGTGCCAGCAGCTCGCCGGGACAGGGGGTTTCTCCCTACGAGCAGTACTTC. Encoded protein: CASSSPGQGVSPYEQYF.

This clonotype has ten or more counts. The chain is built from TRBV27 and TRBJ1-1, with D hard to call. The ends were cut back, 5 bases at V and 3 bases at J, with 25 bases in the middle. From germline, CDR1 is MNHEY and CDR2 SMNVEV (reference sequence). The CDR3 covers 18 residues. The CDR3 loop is CASSGGGLTALSDTEAFF. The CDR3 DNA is TGTGCCAGCAGTGGAGGCGGGCTCACAGCCCTCTCTGACACTGAAGCTTTCTTT.

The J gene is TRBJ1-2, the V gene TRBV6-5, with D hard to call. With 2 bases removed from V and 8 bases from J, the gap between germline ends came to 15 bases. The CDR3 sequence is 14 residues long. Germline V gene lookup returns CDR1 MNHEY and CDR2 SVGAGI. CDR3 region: CASSYPERREGYTF. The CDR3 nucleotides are TGTGCCAGCAGTTACCCAGAGAGAAGAGAGGGCTACACCTTC.

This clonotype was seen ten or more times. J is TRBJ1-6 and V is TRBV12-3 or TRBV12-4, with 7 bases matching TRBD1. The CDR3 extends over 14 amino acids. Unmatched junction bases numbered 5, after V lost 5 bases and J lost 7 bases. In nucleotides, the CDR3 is TGTGCCAGCAGTCCCCCAGGGGGGAATTCACCCCTCCACTTT. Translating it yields CASSPPGGNSPLHF.

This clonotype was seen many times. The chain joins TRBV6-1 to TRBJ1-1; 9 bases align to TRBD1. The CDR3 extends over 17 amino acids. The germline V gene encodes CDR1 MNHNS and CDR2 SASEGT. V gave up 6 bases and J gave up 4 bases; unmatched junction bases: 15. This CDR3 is CASSVNRGLYSSTEAFF. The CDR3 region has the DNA TGTGCCAGCAGCGTCAACAGGGGGCTTTATTCTAGCACTGAAGCTTTCTTT.